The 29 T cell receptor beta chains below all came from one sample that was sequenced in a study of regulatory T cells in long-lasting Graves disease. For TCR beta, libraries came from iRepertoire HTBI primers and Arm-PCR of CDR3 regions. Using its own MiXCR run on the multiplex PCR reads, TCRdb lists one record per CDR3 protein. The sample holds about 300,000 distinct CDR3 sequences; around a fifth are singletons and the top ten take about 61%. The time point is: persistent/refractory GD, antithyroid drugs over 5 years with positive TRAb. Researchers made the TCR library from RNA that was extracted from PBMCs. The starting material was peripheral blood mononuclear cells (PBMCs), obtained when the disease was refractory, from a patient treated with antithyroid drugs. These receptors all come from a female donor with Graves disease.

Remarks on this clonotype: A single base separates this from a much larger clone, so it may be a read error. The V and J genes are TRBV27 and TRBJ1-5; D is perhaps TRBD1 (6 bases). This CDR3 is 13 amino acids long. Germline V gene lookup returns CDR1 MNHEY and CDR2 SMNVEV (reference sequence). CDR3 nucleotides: TGTGCCAGCAGTTTCCAGGGGAGTCAGCCCCGGCATTTT. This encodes CASSFQGSQPRHF.

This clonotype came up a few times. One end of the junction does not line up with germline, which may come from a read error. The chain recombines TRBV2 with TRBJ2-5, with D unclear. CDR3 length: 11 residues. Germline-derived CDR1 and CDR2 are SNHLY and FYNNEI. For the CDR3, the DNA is TGTGCCAGCAGTCTACAAGAGGCCCAGTACTTC. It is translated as CASSLQEAQYF.

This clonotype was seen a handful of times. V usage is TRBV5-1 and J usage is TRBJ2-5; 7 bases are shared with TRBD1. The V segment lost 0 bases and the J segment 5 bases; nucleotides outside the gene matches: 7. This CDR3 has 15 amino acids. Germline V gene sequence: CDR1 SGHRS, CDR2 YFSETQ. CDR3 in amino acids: CASSLAGQEEETQYF. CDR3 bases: TGCGCCAGCAGCTTGGCCGGACAGGAGGAGGAGACCCAGTACTTC. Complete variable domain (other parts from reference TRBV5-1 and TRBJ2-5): KAGVTQTPRYLIKTRGQQVTLSCSPISGHRSVSWYQQTPGQGLQFLFEYFSETQRNKGNFPGRFSGRQFSNSRSEMNVSTLELGDSALYLCASSLAGQEEETQYFGPGTRLLVL.

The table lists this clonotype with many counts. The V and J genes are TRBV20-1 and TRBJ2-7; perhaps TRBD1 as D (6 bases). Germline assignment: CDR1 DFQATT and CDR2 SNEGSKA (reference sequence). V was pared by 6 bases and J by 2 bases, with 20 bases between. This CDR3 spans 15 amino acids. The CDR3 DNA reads TGCAGTGCCGGCACTTCCGGGACAAATACCTACGAGCAGTACTTC. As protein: CSAGTSGTNTYEQYF.

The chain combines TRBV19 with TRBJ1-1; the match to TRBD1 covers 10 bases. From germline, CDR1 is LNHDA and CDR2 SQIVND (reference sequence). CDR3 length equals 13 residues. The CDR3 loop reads CVIRTGGNTEAFF. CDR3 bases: TGTGTCATACGGACAGGGGGAAACACTGAAGCTTTCTTT.

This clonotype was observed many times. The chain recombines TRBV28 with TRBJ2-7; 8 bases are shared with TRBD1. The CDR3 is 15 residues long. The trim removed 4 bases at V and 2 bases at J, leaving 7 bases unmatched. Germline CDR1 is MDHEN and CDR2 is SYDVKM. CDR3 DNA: TGTGCCAGCAGTTATCGGGACAGGATAACCTACGAGCAGTACTTC. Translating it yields CASSYRDRITYEQYF.

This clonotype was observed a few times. The DNA of the CDR3 is TGTGCCAGCACCCAGGGGAGCCACACTGAAGCTTTCTTT. Translation gives CASTQGSHTEAFF. The chain has TRBV7-2 and TRBJ1-1, with D perhaps matching TRBD1 (6 bases). Trimming took off 7 bases at V and 3 bases at J, with 12 bases between the two ends. Germline-derived CDR1 and CDR2 are SGHTA and FQGNSA. The CDR3 totals 13 residues.

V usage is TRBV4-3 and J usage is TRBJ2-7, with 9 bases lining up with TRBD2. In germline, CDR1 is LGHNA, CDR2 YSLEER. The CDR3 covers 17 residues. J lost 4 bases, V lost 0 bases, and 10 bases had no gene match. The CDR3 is CASSQEPSSGMTYEQYF. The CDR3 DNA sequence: TGCGCCAGCAGCCAAGAACCCTCTAGCGGGATGACGTACGAGCAGTACTTC.

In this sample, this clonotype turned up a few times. This CDR3 reads CASTPEIGMNTEAFF. The CDR3 DNA follows: TGTGCCAGTACCCCCGAGATAGGGATGAACACTGAAGCTTTCTTT. The chain couples TRBV19 to TRBJ1-1; D gene unclear. The CDR3 loop spans 15 amino acids. Trimming pared 7 bases from V and 0 bases from J, leaving 15 bases between. Germline CDR1 is LNHDA and CDR2 is SQIVND (reference sequence).

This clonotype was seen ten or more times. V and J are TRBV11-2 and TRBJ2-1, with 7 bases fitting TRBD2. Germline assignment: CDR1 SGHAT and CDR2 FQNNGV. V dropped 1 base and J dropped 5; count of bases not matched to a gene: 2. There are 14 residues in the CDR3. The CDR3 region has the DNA TGTGCCAGCAGCTTAGGGGGAGGGAACAATGAGCAGTTCTTC. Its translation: CASSLGGGNNEQFF.

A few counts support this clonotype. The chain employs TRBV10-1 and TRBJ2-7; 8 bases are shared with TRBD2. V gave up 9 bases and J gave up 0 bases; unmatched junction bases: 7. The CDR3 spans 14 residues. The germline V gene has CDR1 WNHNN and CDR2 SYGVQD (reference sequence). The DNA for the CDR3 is TGCGCCAGAAAAAGGAGCGGGAGCTCCTACGAGCAGTACTTC. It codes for CARKRSGSSYEQYF.

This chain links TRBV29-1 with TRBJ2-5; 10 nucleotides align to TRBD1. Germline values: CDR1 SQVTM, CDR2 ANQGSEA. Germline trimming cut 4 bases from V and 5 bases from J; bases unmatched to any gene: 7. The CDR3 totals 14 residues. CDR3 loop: CSVGAWDRGETQYF. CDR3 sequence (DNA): TGCAGCGTTGGGGCTTGGGACAGGGGTGAGACCCAGTACTTC.

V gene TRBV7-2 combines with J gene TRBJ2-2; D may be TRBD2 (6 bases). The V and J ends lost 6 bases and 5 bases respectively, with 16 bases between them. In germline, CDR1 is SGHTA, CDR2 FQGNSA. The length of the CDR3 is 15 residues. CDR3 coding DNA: TGTGCCAGCAGACGGTCGGACTACCCAACCGGGGAGCTGTTTTTT. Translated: CASRRSDYPTGELFF.

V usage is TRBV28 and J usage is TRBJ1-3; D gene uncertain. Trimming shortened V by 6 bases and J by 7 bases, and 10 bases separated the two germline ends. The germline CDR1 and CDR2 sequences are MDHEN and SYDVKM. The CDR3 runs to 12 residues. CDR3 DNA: TGTGCCAGCAGAAGCGATAGGAACACCATATATTTT. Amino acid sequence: CASRSDRNTIYF.

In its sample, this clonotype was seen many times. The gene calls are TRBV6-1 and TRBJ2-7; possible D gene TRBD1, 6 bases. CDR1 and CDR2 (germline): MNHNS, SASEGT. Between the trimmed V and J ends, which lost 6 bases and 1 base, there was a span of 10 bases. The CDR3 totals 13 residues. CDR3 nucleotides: TGTGCCAGCAGGCCGCAGGGGTCCTACGAGCAGTACTTC. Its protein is CASRPQGSYEQYF.

The CDR3 here is CASSLRASTDTQYF. The CDR3 DNA sequence: TGTGCCAGCAGCCTACGAGCAAGCACAGATACGCAGTATTTT. The genes are TRBV7-2 and TRBJ2-3; D unresolved. Germline lookup yields CDR1 SGHTA and CDR2 FQGNSA. V was shortened by 5 bases and J by 0 bases, with 9 bases between the two germline ends. This CDR3 spans 14 amino acids.

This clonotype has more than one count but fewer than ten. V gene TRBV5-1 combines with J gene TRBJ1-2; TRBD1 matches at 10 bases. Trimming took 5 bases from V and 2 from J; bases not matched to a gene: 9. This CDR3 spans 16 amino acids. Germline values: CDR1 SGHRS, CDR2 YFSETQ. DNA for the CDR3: TGCGCCAGCAGTTACCAACCGGGACAGGGGAACTATGGCTACACCTTC. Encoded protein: CASSYQPGQGNYGYTF.

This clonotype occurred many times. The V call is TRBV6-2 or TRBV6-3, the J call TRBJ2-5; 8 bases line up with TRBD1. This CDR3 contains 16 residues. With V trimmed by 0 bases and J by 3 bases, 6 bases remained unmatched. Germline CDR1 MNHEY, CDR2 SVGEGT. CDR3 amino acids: CASSYSRGTGKETQYF. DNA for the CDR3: TGTGCCAGCAGTTACTCGAGAGGGACAGGCAAAGAGACCCAGTACTTC.

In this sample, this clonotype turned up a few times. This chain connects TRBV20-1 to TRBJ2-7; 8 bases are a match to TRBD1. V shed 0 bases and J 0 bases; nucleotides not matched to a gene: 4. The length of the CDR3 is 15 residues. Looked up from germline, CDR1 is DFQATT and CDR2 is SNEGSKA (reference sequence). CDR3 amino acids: CSARETGGSSYEQYF. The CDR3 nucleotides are TGCAGTGCTAGAGAAACAGGGGGGAGCTCCTACGAGCAGTACTTC.

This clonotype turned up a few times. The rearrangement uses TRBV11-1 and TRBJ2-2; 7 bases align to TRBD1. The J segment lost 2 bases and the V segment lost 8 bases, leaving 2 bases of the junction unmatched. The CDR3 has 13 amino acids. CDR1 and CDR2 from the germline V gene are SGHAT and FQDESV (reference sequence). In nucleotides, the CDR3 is TGTGCCAGCGGGGACAGTAACACCGGGGAGCTGTTTTTT. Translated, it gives CASGDSNTGELFF.

For the CDR3, the DNA is TGTGCCAGCAGTAATCCCCCTGGGGAGGGGGAGACCCAGTACTTC. Its translation is CASSNPPGEGETQYF. The V call is TRBV7-9, the J call TRBJ2-5; 7 bases line up with TRBD2. This CDR3 contains 15 residues. The J segment lost 5 bases and the V segment lost 6 bases, leaving 12 bases of the junction unmatched. Germline-derived CDR1 and CDR2 are SEHNR and FQNEAQ (reference sequence).

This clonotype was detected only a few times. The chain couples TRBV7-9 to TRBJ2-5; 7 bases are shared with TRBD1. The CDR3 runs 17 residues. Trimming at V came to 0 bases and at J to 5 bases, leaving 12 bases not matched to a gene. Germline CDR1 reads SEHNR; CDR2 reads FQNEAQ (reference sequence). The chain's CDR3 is CASSLAIVTGYRETQYF. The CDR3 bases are TGTGCCAGCAGCTTAGCTATAGTGACAGGGTATCGGGAGACCCAGTACTTC.

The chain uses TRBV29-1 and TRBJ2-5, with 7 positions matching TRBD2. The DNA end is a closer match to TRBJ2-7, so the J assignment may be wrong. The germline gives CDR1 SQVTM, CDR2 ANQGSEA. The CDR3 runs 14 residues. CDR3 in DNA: TGCAGCGCTGGGATAGGCGGGGGCTCCTACGAGCAGTACTTC. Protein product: CSAGIGGGSYEQYF.

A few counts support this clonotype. The CDR3 nucleotides are TGCAGTGCTAGGCACCCGGGAAACTCCTATAATTCACCCCTCCACTTT. It codes for CSARHPGNSYNSPLHF. V and J are TRBV20-1 and TRBJ1-6; no definite D call. CDR1 is DFQATT, CDR2 SNEGSKA, per germline (reference sequence). With 3 bases removed from V and 0 bases from J, the gap between germline ends came to 12 bases. The length of the CDR3 is 16 residues.

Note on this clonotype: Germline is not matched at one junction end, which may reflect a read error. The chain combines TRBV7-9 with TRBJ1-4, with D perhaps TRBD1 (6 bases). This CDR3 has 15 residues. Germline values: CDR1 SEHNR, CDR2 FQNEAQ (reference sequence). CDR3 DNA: TGTGCCAGCAGCTCCCCCGGACAGCAGAATGAAAAACTGGTTTTT. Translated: CASSSPGQQNEKLVF.

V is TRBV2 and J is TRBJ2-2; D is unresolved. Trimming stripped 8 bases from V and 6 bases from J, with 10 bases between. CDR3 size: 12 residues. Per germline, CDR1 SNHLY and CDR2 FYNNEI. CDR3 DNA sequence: TGTGCCAGCTGGTCGGGTTCCGGGGAGCTGTTTTTT. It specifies CASWSGSGELFF. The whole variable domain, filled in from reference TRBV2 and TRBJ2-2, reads EPEVTQTPSHQVTQMGQEVILRCVPISNHLYFYWYRQILGQKVEFLVSFYNNEISEKSEIFDDQFSVERPDGSNFTLKIRSTKLEDSAMYFCASWSGSGELFFGEGSRLTVL.

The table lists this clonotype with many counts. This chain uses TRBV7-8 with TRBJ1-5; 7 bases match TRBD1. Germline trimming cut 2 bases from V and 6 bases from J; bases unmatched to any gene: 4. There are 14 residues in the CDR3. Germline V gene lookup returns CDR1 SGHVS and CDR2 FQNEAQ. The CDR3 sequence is CASSLIRGPQPQHF. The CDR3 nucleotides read TGTGCCAGCAGCTTAATAAGGGGGCCTCAGCCCCAGCATTTT.

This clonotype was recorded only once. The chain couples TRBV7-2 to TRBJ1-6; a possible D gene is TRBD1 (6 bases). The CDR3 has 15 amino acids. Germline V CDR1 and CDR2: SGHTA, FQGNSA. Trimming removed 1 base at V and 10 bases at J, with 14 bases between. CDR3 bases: TGTGCCAGCAGCTTAGAGTTGGGGGGCGAATCACCCCTCCACTTT. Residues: CASSLELGGESPLHF.

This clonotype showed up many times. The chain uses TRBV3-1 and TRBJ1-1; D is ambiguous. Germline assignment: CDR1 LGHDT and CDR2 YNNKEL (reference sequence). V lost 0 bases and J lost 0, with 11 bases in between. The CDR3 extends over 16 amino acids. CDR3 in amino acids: CASSQEATSLNTEAFF. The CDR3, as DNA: TGTGCCAGCAGCCAAGAGGCAACTAGCTTGAACACTGAAGCTTTCTTT. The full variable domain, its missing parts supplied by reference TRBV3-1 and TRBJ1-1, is DTAVSQTPKYLVTQMGNDKSIKCEQNLGHDTMYWYKQDSKKFLKIMFSYNNKELIINETVPNRFSPKSPDKAHLNLHINSLELGDSAVYFCASSQEATSLNTEAFFGQGTRLTVV.